Below are 15 T cell receptor beta chains sequenced from a single sample in a study of cytomegalovirus exposure and HLA in healthy donors. Vbeta (60) and Jbeta (13) primers were used in the PCR. Profiling relied on immunoSEQ multiplex PCR, and the TCRdb table lists in-frame clones only, not all of them. Found here are 150,000 or so clones, roughly 66% of them singletons; the top ten hold roughly 1.7%. The sequenced material came from PBMCs. The source is a woman aged 18 to 35 in good health and CMV-seronegative.

The CDR3 coding sequence is TGTGCCAGCAGCTCAAGTAGGGGGCCAACCTACGAGCAGTACGTC. This codes for CASSSSRGPTYEQYV. This chain uses TRBV5-6 with TRBJ2-7; 7 bases fit TRBD1. Germline V gene data show CDR1 as SGHDT and CDR2 as YYEEEE. CDR3 length equals 15 residues. Trimming at V came to 3 bases and at J to 2 bases, leaving 8 bases not matched to a gene.

This clone occurred a few times. V and J are TRBV7-8 and TRBJ1-5; D might be TRBD1 (5 bases). This CDR3 contains 17 residues. Deletions cut 5 bases from V and 4 bases from J, with 21 bases between. Germline values: CDR1 SGHVS, CDR2 FQNEAQ. The CDR3 here is CASSPSRVREGNQPQHF. The CDR3 bases are TGTGCCAGCAGCCCTAGTCGTGTCAGGGAGGGAAATCAGCCCCAGCATTTT.

This chain uses TRBV11-3 with TRBJ2-1; the D gene is possibly TRBD2 (6 bases). Germline lookup yields CDR1 SGHNT and CDR2 YENEEA. Deletions cut 5 bases from V and 8 bases from J, with 19 bases between. The CDR3 consists of 15 residues. CDR3 in DNA: TGTGCCAGCAGCCCTTCCGGACGCCCGGGGGATGAGCAGTTCTTC. It specifies CASSPSGRPGDEQFF.

The chain joins TRBV27 to TRBJ1-6; D is possibly TRBD1 (5 bases). Germline V gene sequence: CDR1 MNHEY, CDR2 SMNVEV (reference sequence). This CDR3 has 16 residues. Between the trimmed V and J ends, which lost 5 bases and 6 bases, there was a span of 17 bases. DNA for the CDR3: TGTGCCAGCAGTCAAAGCCCAGGGTGGGGTAATTCACCCCTCCACTTT. Translation: CASSQSPGWGNSPLHF.

This clone showed up just once. J is TRBJ2-7 and V is TRBV28; TRBD1 matches 8 bases. V was pared by 6 bases and J by 0 bases, with 7 bases of the junction left unmatched. This CDR3 is built from 15 residues. The germline V gene has CDR1 MDHEN and CDR2 SYDVKM. CDR3 sequence (DNA): TGTGCCAGCAGATCCGGGACAGGAGCCTCCTACGAGCAGTACTTC. It specifies CASRSGTGASYEQYF.

J is TRBJ2-1 and V is TRBV6-5, with TRBD2 identical over 7 bases. With V trimmed by 9 bases and J by 5 bases, 7 bases remained unmatched. The CDR3 runs to 13 residues. Germline CDR1 MNHEY, CDR2 SVGAGI. The CDR3 DNA reads as TGTGCCAGTACGGACGGGAGGCACAATGAGCAGTTCTTC. The encoded protein is CASTDGRHNEQFF.

This clone came up once. This rearrangement joins TRBV10-3 to TRBJ2-1; TRBD1 matches 12 bases. This CDR3 contains 15 residues. Germline lookup yields CDR1 ENHRY and CDR2 SYGVKD. J was trimmed by 4 bases and V by 6 bases; bases with no gene match: 4. The CDR3 coding sequence is TGTGCCATCAGGGGGACAGGGGGCCAATACAATGAGCAGTTCTTC. The encoded protein is CAIRGTGGQYNEQFF.

The chain has TRBV7-8 and TRBJ2-7, with 9 bases identical to TRBD1. The J segment lost 2 bases and the V segment lost 5 bases, leaving 7 bases of the junction unmatched. The CDR3 runs 15 residues. Germline lookup yields CDR1 SGHVS and CDR2 FQNEAQ. Here the CDR3 reads CASSPLGTGTYEQYV. CDR3 DNA: TGTGCCAGCAGCCCCTTAGGGACAGGGACCTACGAGCAGTACGTC.

The chain joins TRBV6-6 to TRBJ2-1; D gene ambiguous. The CDR3 has 11 residues. In germline, CDR1 is MNHNY, CDR2 SVGAGI (reference sequence). Deletions cut 6 bases from V and 8 bases from J, with 8 bases between. For the CDR3, the DNA is TGTGCCAGCAGCCGACTGGATGAGCAGTTCTTC. The encoded protein is CASSRLDEQFF.

This chain uses TRBV15 with TRBJ2-1; tentatively, D is TRBD1 (5 bases). Germline CDR1 and CDR2: LNHNV and YYDKDF (reference sequence). V dropped 0 bases and J dropped 0 bases, with 6 bases sitting between them. The length of the CDR3 is 15 residues. The CDR3, as DNA: TGTGCCACCAGCAGAGATACAGGCTCCTACAATGAGCAGTTCTTC. Protein sequence: CATSRDTGSYNEQFF.

This chain joins TRBV19 and TRBJ1-4, with TRBD1 matching over 9 bases. J gave up 8 bases and V 8 bases, and 12 bases lay outside the gene matches. The CDR3 consists of 15 residues. Germline CDR1 LNHDA, CDR2 SQIVND (reference sequence). The CDR3 DNA sequence: TGTGCCAGTGGTTTTGGGACAGGGCGGCGCGAAAAACTGTTTTTT. Protein product: CASGFGTGRREKLFF. The full variable domain, rest sourced from reference TRBV19 and TRBJ1-4, is DGGITQSPKYLFRKEGQNVTLSCEQNLNHDAMYWYRQDPGQGLRLIYYSQIVNDFQKGDIAEGYSVSREKKESFPLTVTSAQKNPTAFYLCASGFGTGRREKLFFGSGTQLSVL.

This clone was observed a few times. J is TRBJ1-1 and V is TRBV6-4; 8 bases agree with TRBD1. V trimming: 5 bases; J trimming: 6 bases; junction bases outside the gene matches: 5. The CDR3 contains 13 residues. Per germline, CDR1 MRHNA and CDR2 SNTAGT. The chain's CDR3 is CASSLDRASEAFF. CDR3 bases: TGTGCCAGCAGTTTGGACAGGGCTTCTGAAGCTTTCTTT.

The rearrangement joins TRBV5-1 to TRBJ2-7; D unclear. This CDR3 region has 16 residues. CDR1 is SGHRS, CDR2 YFSETQ, per germline. V gave up 0 bases and J gave up 3 bases, with 16 bases separating them. The DNA for the CDR3 is TGCGCCAGCAGCTTGGGCAGTCATTCATTATACTACGAGCAGTACTTC. Amino acids: CASSLGSHSLYYEQYF.

The chain carries TRBV7-8 and TRBJ2-7; 10 bases fit TRBD2. Germline CDR1 is SGHVS and CDR2 is FQNEAQ. V was clipped by 5 bases and J by 0 bases; unmatched bases: 7. The CDR3 loop spans 16 amino acids. CDR3 in DNA: TGTGCCAGCAGCACGTCTAGCGGGGGCCTCTCCTACGAGCAGTACTTC. Protein: CASSTSSGGLSYEQYF.

This chain uses TRBV7-8 with TRBJ2-1; D is possibly TRBD2 (6 bases). CDR1 and CDR2 (germline): SGHVS, FQNEAQ. The CDR3 is made up of 17 amino acids. Trimming removed 2 bases at V and 0 bases at J, with 14 bases between. The CDR3 nucleotides read TGTGCCAGCAGCTTAAAGCGGGCCGCGAGCTCCTACAATGAGCAGTTCTTC. Protein: CASSLKRAASSYNEQFF.